This T cell receptor beta chain emerged from a study of blood T cell repertoires in COVID-19. Study in general: There were acute and convalescent COVID-19 samples, and they came from the United States, Italy and Spain. PBMCs, B-cell-depleted T cells, or T cells provided the cDNA or gDNA that made up the material.

This CDR3 contains 15 residues. Germline V CDR1 and CDR2: SGHNT, YYREEE (reference sequence). The V gene lost 4 bases and the J gene lost 3 bases, with 16 bases spanning the gap. In the original analysis: Reference gene primers were amplified, and this amplification served to estimate nucleated cell counts. The method was immunoSEQ multiplex PCR; TCRdb's version includes in-frame clones alone and lacks a portion of them. V and J calls and clone size are as listed in that table; D and trimming were resolved from the DNA. The repertoire consists of 180,000 or so clones, with over 75% occurring once and the leading ten covering approximately 12%.

The origin of this receptor is a man aged 50-59 years who had recovered from COVID-19. The specimen sequenced was peripheral blood. This chain joins TRBV5-4 and TRBJ1-1; the D gene is possibly TRBD1 (6 bases). In DNA form, the CDR3 reads TGTGCCAGCAGCATAACAGGGCGGGGGTACACTGAAGCTTTCTTT. Translation: CASSITGRGYTEAFF.